This section outlines one TCR beta chain sequence together with its context. This sample was included in a study of blood T cell repertoires in COVID-19. Study details: From T cells, B-cell-depleted T cells, or PBMCs came the material, which was cDNA or gDNA.

Generated by immunoSEQ multiplex PCR, the TCRdb table keeps only in-frame clones and is missing some. Here the sample spans about 130,000 clones, 70% to 80% being singletons. The CDR3 totals 13 residues. V shed 4 bases, J shed 11 bases, and the junction held 7 bases outside the gene matches. CDR1 and CDR2 from the germline V gene are SEHNR and FQNEAQ (reference sequence). The sequence derives from a woman aged 70-85 years with COVID-19, enrolled during active disease. The sequencing input was peripheral blood. The chain links TRBV7-9 to TRBJ1-1, with TRBD1 identical over 10 bases. The CDR3 sequence: CASSSGTGVRAFF. The CDR3 coding sequence is TGTGCCAGCAGCTCCGGGACAGGGGTGCGCGCTTTCTTT.